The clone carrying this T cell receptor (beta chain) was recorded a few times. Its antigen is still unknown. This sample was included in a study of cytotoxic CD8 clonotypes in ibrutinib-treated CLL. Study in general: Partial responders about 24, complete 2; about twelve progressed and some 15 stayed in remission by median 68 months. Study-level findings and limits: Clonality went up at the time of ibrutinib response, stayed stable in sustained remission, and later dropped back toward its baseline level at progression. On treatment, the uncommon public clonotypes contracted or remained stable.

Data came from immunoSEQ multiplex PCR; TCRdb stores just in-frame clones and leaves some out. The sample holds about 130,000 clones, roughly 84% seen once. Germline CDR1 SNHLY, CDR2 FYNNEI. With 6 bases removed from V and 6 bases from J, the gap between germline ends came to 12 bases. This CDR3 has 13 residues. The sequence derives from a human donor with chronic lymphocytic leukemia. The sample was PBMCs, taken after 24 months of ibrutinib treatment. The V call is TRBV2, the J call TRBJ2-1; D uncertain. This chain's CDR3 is CASRRGWVNEQFF. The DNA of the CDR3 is TGTGCCAGCAGGCGAGGTTGGGTCAATGAGCAGTTCTTC.